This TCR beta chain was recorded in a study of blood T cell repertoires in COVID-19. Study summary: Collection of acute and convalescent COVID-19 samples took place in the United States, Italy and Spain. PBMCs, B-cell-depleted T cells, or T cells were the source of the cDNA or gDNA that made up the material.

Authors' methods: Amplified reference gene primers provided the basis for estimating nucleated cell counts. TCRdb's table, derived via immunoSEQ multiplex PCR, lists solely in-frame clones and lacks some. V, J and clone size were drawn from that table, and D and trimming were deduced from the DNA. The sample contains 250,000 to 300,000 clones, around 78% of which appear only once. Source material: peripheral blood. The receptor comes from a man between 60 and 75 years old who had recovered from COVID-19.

This CDR3 is CASRAGREQYF. As DNA, the CDR3 is TGTGCCAGCAGGGCAGGGCGCGAGCAGTACTTC. The rearrangement joins TRBV12-3 or TRBV12-4 to TRBJ2-7, with D perhaps TRBD1 (5 bases). Trimming stripped 6 bases from V and 6 bases from J, with 9 bases between. CDR3 length equals 11 residues.